These 19 T cell receptor beta chains share one sample of origin, sequenced in a study of OX40 agonist ivuxolimab in advanced cancers. Clones were read by immunoSEQ multiplex PCR, and TCRdb kept only the in-frame ones, dropping some. The table has some 100,000 clones, 65% to 90% seen once; the top ten hold around 2%. Sequenced here: CD4+ or CD8+ T cells sorted from blood, sampled in a trial of the OX40 agonist ivuxolimab. All receptors come from an adult with an advanced solid tumor such as melanoma, head and neck, liver or kidney cancer.

The chain recombines TRBV6-4 with TRBJ2-1; D remains unclear. V lost 8 bases to trimming and J lost 8 bases, with 13 bases between them. Germline V lookup: CDR1 MRHNA, CDR2 SNTAGT. CDR3 length: 12 residues. CDR3 nucleotide sequence: TGTGCCAGCTATGAGACCTCGCATGAGCAGTTCTTC. Residues: CASYETSHEQFF.

The V gene is TRBV19, the J gene TRBJ1-2; D gene uncertain. V shed 7 bases and J shed 4 bases, with 13 bases lying between them. Germline loops: CDR1 LNHDA, CDR2 SQIVND (reference sequence). The CDR3 covers 13 residues. Written as DNA, the CDR3 is TGTGCCAGTACCACCACCGCGGGCTATGGCTACACCTTC. As protein: CASTTTAGYGYTF. Drawing the rest from reference TRBV19 and TRBJ1-2, the complete variable domain is DGGITQSPKYLFRKEGQNVTLSCEQNLNHDAMYWYRQDPGQGLRLIYYSQIVNDFQKGDIAEGYSVSREKKESFPLTVTSAQKNPTAFYLCASTTTAGYGYTFGSGTRLTVV.

The chain couples TRBV6-6 to TRBJ2-1; 10 bases map to TRBD1. Trimming at V came to 6 bases and at J to 2 bases, leaving 4 bases not matched to a gene. The CDR3 is 15 residues long. Germline CDR1 MNHNY, CDR2 SVGAGI (reference sequence). This CDR3 is CASSRQGAAYNEQFF. The DNA for the CDR3 is TGTGCCAGCAGCCGACAGGGGGCCGCCTACAATGAGCAGTTCTTC.

This clone appeared once. The V and J genes are TRBV6-5 and TRBJ2-6, with D hard to call. Trimming pared 6 bases from V and 4 bases from J, leaving 10 bases between. CDR1 is MNHEY and CDR2 is SVGAGI in the germline V gene. This CDR3 has 14 residues. The chain's CDR3 is CASSRSVGANVLTF. CDR3 bases: TGTGCCAGCAGCCGTTCCGTCGGGGCCAACGTCCTGACTTTC.

This chain links TRBV6-6 with TRBJ1-1, with a possible D match to TRBD1 (6 bases). This CDR3 has 14 residues. V shed 3 bases and J shed 6 bases, with 14 bases lying between them. The germline V gene encodes CDR1 MNHNY and CDR2 SVGAGI (reference sequence). CDR3 sequence (DNA): TGTGCCAGCAGTTATCAGGGGTTGGTGGCTGAAGCTTTCTTT. Encoded protein: CASSYQGLVAEAFF.

The rearrangement joins TRBV11-2 to TRBJ2-7, with 14 bases lining up with TRBD2. Germline V gives CDR1 SGHAT, CDR2 FQNNGV. Trimming at V came to 0 bases and at J to 7 bases, leaving 5 bases not matched to a gene. This CDR3 has 16 amino acids. In DNA form, the CDR3 reads TGTGCCAGCAGCTTAGATAAGGGACTAGCGGGAGTTGAGCAGTACTTC. Amino acids: CASSLDKGLAGVEQYF.

The chain combines TRBV11-3 with TRBJ2-5; the D gene is possibly TRBD2 (5 bases). V was clipped by 4 bases and J by 5 bases, with 11 bases between them. The CDR3 spans 13 residues. Germline CDR1 SGHNT, CDR2 YENEEA. CDR3 sequence (DNA): TGTGCCAGCAGCTCCGGAGGTTGGGAGACCCAGTACTTC. The encoded protein is CASSSGGWETQYF.

The V gene is TRBV11-2, the J gene TRBJ2-7; D gene unclear. The CDR3 has 14 residues. V dropped 2 bases and J dropped 0 bases, with 8 bases sitting between them. From germline, CDR1 is SGHAT and CDR2 FQNNGV. The CDR3 loop is CASSLMWGSYEQYF. CDR3 sequence (DNA): TGTGCCAGCAGCTTAATGTGGGGCTCCTACGAGCAGTACTTC.

The J gene is TRBJ2-6, the V gene TRBV15, with D uncertain. Germline assignment: CDR1 LNHNV and CDR2 YYDKDF (reference sequence). V lost 4 bases and J 0 bases, leaving 16 bases between the germline ends. This CDR3 comprises 18 residues. CDR3 in amino acids: CATSTRRQALSGANVLTF. The CDR3 DNA reads TGTGCCACCAGCACCCGTCGTCAGGCTCTCTCTGGGGCCAACGTCCTGACTTTC.

This clone was counted between two and nine times. The CDR3 reads CASNNPRAEQYF. The CDR3 coding sequence is TGTGCCAGCAACAATCCCAGGGCCGAGCAGTACTTC. The chain is built from TRBV6-5 and TRBJ2-7; D perhaps matches TRBD1 (5 bases). This CDR3 region has 12 residues. CDR1 and CDR2 from the germline V gene are MNHEY and SVGAGI. The V and J ends lost 7 bases and 6 bases respectively, with 13 bases between them.

The rearrangement joins TRBV27 to TRBJ2-3; the match to TRBD2 covers 10 bases. CDR3 length equals 15 residues. The V gene end was trimmed by 6 bases and the J gene end by 5 bases; junction bases not matched to a gene: 8. Germline CDR1 reads MNHEY; CDR2 reads SMNVEV (reference sequence). The CDR3 spells CASSSPAGGQDTQYF. CDR3 nucleotides: TGTGCCAGCAGCTCACCAGCGGGAGGGCAAGATACGCAGTATTTT.

This clone was seen just once. This chain joins TRBV27 and TRBJ1-2; possibly TRBD1 for D (6 bases). CDR1 and CDR2 (germline): MNHEY, SMNVEV (reference sequence). The CDR3 runs to 15 residues. V was pared by 2 bases and J by 2 bases, with 12 bases between. Here the CDR3 reads CASSLGPTGNYGYTF. The CDR3 DNA reads TGTGCCAGCAGTTTAGGCCCTACAGGGAACTATGGCTACACCTTC.

The count of this clone is one. This sequence joins TRBV6-6 and TRBJ1-2; TRBD1 is a possible D gene (5 bases). Trimming took off 8 bases at V and 4 bases at J, with 11 bases between the two ends. The CDR3 sequence is 12 residues long. Germline lookup yields CDR1 MNHNY and CDR2 SVGAGI (reference sequence). CDR3 DNA: TGTGCCAGCGGGGGGTTTGTCTATGGCTACACCTTC. Translation gives CASGGFVYGYTF.

This chain uses TRBV5-1 with TRBJ1-2; 7 nucleotides align to TRBD1. CDR1 and CDR2 (germline): SGHRS, YFSETQ. Losses at the gene ends were 4 bases for V and 6 bases for J; bases not matched to a gene: 9. The CDR3 totals 14 residues. CDR3 sequence (DNA): TGCGCCAGCAGCGGACCACAGGGGACTAATGGCTACACCTTC. It codes for CASSGPQGTNGYTF.

The chain has TRBV6-5 and TRBJ1-4; weak D call: TRBD1 (5 bases). Trimming stripped 2 bases from V and 8 bases from J, with 15 bases between. The CDR3 is 15 amino acids. Germline V gives CDR1 MNHEY, CDR2 SVGAGI. CDR3 protein: CASSYRGPHFEKLFF. DNA of the CDR3: TGTGCCAGCAGTTACAGGGGTCCACACTTCGAAAAACTGTTTTTT.

The chain employs TRBV29-1 and TRBJ2-2; possibly TRBD2 for D (5 bases). The CDR3 loop spans 13 amino acids. CDR1 SQVTM and CDR2 ANQGSEA come from the germline V gene. Trimming pared 4 bases from V and 7 bases from J, leaving 13 bases between. CDR3 region: CSVAGELGGELFF. CDR3 DNA: TGCAGCGTTGCTGGGGAGTTAGGCGGGGAGCTGTTTTTT.

CDR3 in DNA: TGTGCCATCAGAGCGGACAGGGAGGGCGGGGAGCTGTTTTTT. Protein sequence: CAIRADREGGELFF. This rearrangement joins TRBV10-3 to TRBJ2-2; tentatively, D is TRBD1 (8 bases). Germline V gene sequence: CDR1 ENHRY, CDR2 SYGVKD. V was pared by 6 bases and J by 7 bases, with 15 bases between. The CDR3 length is 14 residues.

As DNA, the CDR3 is TGTGCCAGCAGCCCCCAGGACAGACAAGAGACCCAGTACTTC. Encoded protein: CASSPQDRQETQYF. The chain joins TRBV5-6 to TRBJ2-5; the D gene is possibly TRBD1 (6 bases). Germline CDR1 and CDR2: SGHDT and YYEEEE. Trimming pared 4 bases from V and 2 bases from J, leaving 12 bases between. This CDR3 region has 14 residues.

The chain combines TRBV5-4 with TRBJ1-2; the D is unclear. The germline V gene has CDR1 SGHNT and CDR2 YYREEE (reference sequence). The CDR3 runs 14 residues. The ends were cut back, 4 bases at V and 2 bases at J, with 12 bases in the middle. CDR3 protein: CASSPGVGNYGYTF. For the CDR3, the DNA is TGTGCCAGCAGCCCCGGGGTAGGAAACTATGGCTACACCTTC. Supplemented by reference TRBV5-4 and TRBJ1-2, the full variable domain reads ETGVTQSPTHLIKTRGQQVTLRCSSQSGHNTVSWYQQALGQGPQFIFQYYREEENGRGNFPPRFSGLQFPNYSSELNVNALELDDSALYLCASSPGVGNYGYTFGSGTRLTVV.